Below, 22 T cell receptor beta chains from the same sample are listed, as sequenced in a study of T-cell memory formation after mild COVID-19. Using its own MiXCR run on the 5' RACE reads, TCRdb lists one record per CDR3 protein. This table holds fewer than 700,000 distinct CDR3 sequences, more than 15% found once. The sequenced sample consisted of PBMCs or a T cell subset sorted from them (not recorded which). The receptors here all came from an adult woman who had mild COVID-19 (a few samples of this study predate the infection). Cell type and time point are not known.

The chain uses TRBV11-2 and TRBJ2-7; D gene ambiguous. Between the trimmed V and J ends, which lost 3 bases and 6 bases, there was a span of 18 bases. This CDR3 comprises 15 residues. CDR1 is SGHAT, CDR2 FQNNGV, per germline. The chain's CDR3 is CASSLVFSPGSEQYF. The DNA for the CDR3 is TGTGCCAGCAGCTTGGTCTTCAGTCCGGGTAGCGAGCAGTACTTC.

There are a few counts of this clonotype. The gene calls are TRBV7-2 and TRBJ1-3; D gene uncertain. CDR3 size: 15 residues. The germline V gene has CDR1 SGHTA and CDR2 FQGNSA. V dropped 2 bases and J dropped 4 bases, with 12 bases sitting between them. The DNA of the CDR3 is TGTGCCAGCAGCTTAATGTTTAGTTCGGGAAACACCATATATTTT. Its translation: CASSLMFSSGNTIYF.

The chain has TRBV20-1 and TRBJ2-5; 9 bases line up with TRBD2. V trimming: 0 bases; J trimming: 7 bases; junction bases outside the gene matches: 9. Per germline, CDR1 DFQATT and CDR2 SNEGSKA (reference sequence). This CDR3 spans 15 amino acids. CDR3: CSAREGTSPLATQYF. DNA for the CDR3: TGCAGTGCTAGAGAGGGGACTAGCCCACTTGCGACCCAGTACTTC.

This chain connects TRBV29-1 to TRBJ1-2; D might be TRBD1 (6 bases). Germline V CDR1 and CDR2: SQVTM, ANQGSEA. The CDR3 is made up of 13 amino acids. With 7 bases removed from V and 4 bases from J, the gap between germline ends came to 16 bases. The CDR3 loop reads CSAKRGGPYGYTF. The DNA for the CDR3 is TGCAGCGCTAAGAGGGGGGGCCCCTATGGCTACACCTTC.

In its sample, this clonotype was seen a few times. J is TRBJ1-1 and V is TRBV7-3, with D perhaps TRBD1 (5 bases). Germline CDR1 and CDR2: SGHTA and FQGTGA. The CDR3 contains 14 residues. V lost 5 bases and J 4 bases, leaving 14 bases between the germline ends. CDR3 coding DNA: TGTGCCAGCAGCCGCAACCGGGGGGGCACTGAAGCTTTCTTT. Translated: CASSRNRGGTEAFF.

The chain recombines TRBV7-6 with TRBJ2-5; D is possibly TRBD1 or TRBD2 (5 bases each). The CDR3 runs to 14 residues. Germline CDR1 reads SGHVS; CDR2 reads FNYEAQ. V was clipped by 3 bases and J by 3 bases, with 11 bases between them. CDR3 protein: CASSFIGTEETQYF. DNA of the CDR3: TGTGCCAGCAGCTTCATAGGGACCGAAGAGACCCAGTACTTC.

This clonotype has more than one count but fewer than ten. Its ends do not fully match the called genes, so a read error is possible. The gene calls are TRBV5-1 and TRBJ1-2; weak D call: TRBD1 (6 bases). Germline CDR1 SGHRS, CDR2 YFSETQ. CDR3 size: 16 residues. The CDR3 DNA reads as TGCGCCAGCAGCTTGCACCAGGGGTTAGCCTTCTATGACTACACCTTC. Encoded protein: CASSLHQGLAFYDYTF.

In DNA form, the CDR3 reads TGTGCCAGCCGGCGGACAGTCAGCAATCAGCCCCAGCATTTT. This gives the protein CASRRTVSNQPQHF. J is TRBJ1-5 and V is TRBV19; D is possibly TRBD1 (6 bases). The CDR3 runs to 14 residues. Germline V CDR1 and CDR2: LNHDA, SQIVND (reference sequence). V was clipped by 9 bases and J by 1 base, with 13 bases between them.

This clonotype was seen a few times. The V call is TRBV7-9, the J call TRBJ2-7; D call uncertain. Between the trimmed V and J ends, which lost 5 bases and 6 bases, there was a span of 8 bases. The CDR3 has 11 amino acids. CDR1 is SEHNR, CDR2 FQNEAQ, per germline (reference sequence). As DNA, the CDR3 is TGTGCCAGCAGCAGAGACATCGAGCAGTACTTC. Protein: CASSRDIEQYF.

The V gene is TRBV4-1, the J gene TRBJ1-5, with unresolved D. CDR1 is MGHRA, CDR2 YSYEKL, per germline. The CDR3 has 16 residues. V was cut by 1 base and J by 0 bases, with 10 bases left in between. The CDR3 DNA sequence: TGCGCCAGCAGCCAAGCTCTGGGATATAGCAATCAGCCCCAGCATTTT. Amino acids: CASSQALGYSNQPQHF.

This clonotype was seen a handful of times. V gene TRBV4-1 combines with J gene TRBJ2-7; 8 nucleotides agree with TRBD2. Trimming removed 0 bases from V and 1 base from J; junction bases left unmatched: 11. Germline values: CDR1 MGHRA, CDR2 YSYEKL. The length of the CDR3 is 18 residues. CDR3 sequence: CASSQDTGLSGGSYEQYF. CDR3 sequence (DNA): TGCGCCAGCAGCCAAGATACTGGGCTAAGCGGGGGTTCCTACGAGCAGTACTTC.

This clonotype has a handful of counts. The chain is built from TRBV24-1 and TRBJ2-3; the D gene is possibly TRBD1 (6 bases). CDR1 and CDR2 (germline): KGHDR, SFDVKD. The CDR3 is made up of 18 amino acids. Deletions cut 2 bases from V and 1 base from J, with 18 bases between. This chain's CDR3 is CATSDSGIRDTRTDTQYF. In DNA form, the CDR3 reads TGTGCCACCAGTGATTCCGGGATCCGGGACACCCGCACAGATACGCAGTATTTT.

This clonotype was counted between two and nine times. V gene TRBV7-9 combines with J gene TRBJ2-7; D might be TRBD1 (6 bases). V gave up 3 bases and J gave up 2 bases, with 11 bases separating them. This CDR3 has 14 amino acids. Germline assignment: CDR1 SEHNR and CDR2 FQNEAQ (reference sequence). In DNA form, the CDR3 reads TGTGCCAGCAGCTTCGCAGGGGCCGCCTACGAGCAGTACTTC. This codes for CASSFAGAAYEQYF.

The V call is TRBV18, the J call TRBJ1-1; possible D gene TRBD1, 5 bases. CDR3 size: 15 residues. Germline CDR1 KGHSH, CDR2 LQKENI. The V gene lost 6 bases and the J gene lost 0 bases, with 14 bases spanning the gap. The CDR3 sequence: CASSQGVGMNTEAFF. CDR3 sequence (DNA): TGTGCCAGCTCGCAGGGAGTGGGAATGAACACTGAAGCTTTCTTT.

This clonotype was seen just once. The chain joins TRBV11-2 to TRBJ2-3; D remains unclear. Germline V gives CDR1 SGHAT, CDR2 FQNNGV. Trimming removed 3 bases at V and 3 bases at J, with 7 bases between. There are 13 residues in the CDR3. The CDR3 reads CASSFIRTDTQYF. The CDR3 DNA reads TGTGCCAGCAGCTTTATCAGGACAGATACGCAGTATTTT.

The CDR3 is CASKASGASTDTQYF. The CDR3 bases are TGTGCCAGCAAGGCTAGCGGGGCTAGCACAGATACGCAGTATTTT. The genes are TRBV2 and TRBJ2-3; TRBD2 aligns across 9 bases. The CDR3 sequence is 15 residues long. J was trimmed by 0 bases and V by 7 bases; bases with no gene match: 5. Germline CDR1 reads SNHLY; CDR2 reads FYNNEI.

The chain couples TRBV11-3 to TRBJ2-1; 8 nucleotides agree with TRBD1. V shed 0 bases and J 10 bases; nucleotides not matched to a gene: 5. The CDR3 runs 14 residues. CDR1 SGHNT and CDR2 YENEEA come from the germline V gene. Here the CDR3 reads CASSLDGTGREQFF. Here the CDR3 DNA reads TGTGCCAGCAGCTTAGATGGGACAGGTCGCGAGCAGTTCTTC.

J is TRBJ1-1 and V is TRBV4-2, with 7 nucleotides matching TRBD1. CDR3 length: 15 residues. The junction had 10 bases not matched to a gene; V was cut back by 1 base and J by 8 bases. Germline V lookup: CDR1 LGHNA, CDR2 YNFKEQ. The CDR3 sequence is CASSQVSTSTGEAFF. DNA for the CDR3: TGTGCCAGCAGCCAAGTTTCAACTTCGACAGGGGAAGCTTTCTTT.

This clonotype turned up a few times. The chain couples TRBV2 to TRBJ1-1; 10 bases map to TRBD1. Per germline, CDR1 SNHLY and CDR2 FYNNEI. This CDR3 comprises 18 residues. Trimming took 8 bases from V and 2 from J; bases not matched to a gene: 17. Written as DNA, the CDR3 is TGTGCCAGCGGCGGGCAACTGGACAGGGGGAACTCTAACACTGAAGCTTTCTTT. Encoded protein: CASGGQLDRGNSNTEAFF.

This clonotype was detected only a few times. The CDR3 DNA follows: TGCGCCAGCAGCTTGGAGCAGACAGGCGGATTCTATGGCTACACCTTC. This translates into CASSLEQTGGFYGYTF. The V and J genes are TRBV5-1 and TRBJ1-2; TRBD1 is a possible D gene (6 bases). The CDR3 has 16 residues. Trimming removed 0 bases from V and 4 bases from J, with 16 bases in between. CDR1 is SGHRS and CDR2 is YFSETQ in the germline V gene.

The V gene is TRBV11-2, the J gene TRBJ2-1, with TRBD1 identical over 7 bases. The DNA end is a closer match to TRBJ2-7, so the J assignment may be wrong. The CDR3 has 13 amino acids. Germline loops: CDR1 SGHAT, CDR2 FQNNGV. The CDR3 spells CASSLSRTGEQYF. CDR3 DNA sequence: TGTGCCAGCAGCTTATCTAGGACAGGCGAGCAGTACTTC.

This clonotype was recorded a few times. The chain has TRBV27 and TRBJ2-5; 12 bases line up with TRBD1. The CDR3 is 14 residues long. V lost 6 bases, J lost 5 bases, and 4 bases stayed unmatched. The germline V gene has CDR1 MNHEY and CDR2 SMNVEV (reference sequence). The CDR3 DNA is TGTGCCAGCAGGGGACAGGGGGCTCCGGAGACCCAGTACTTC. This encodes CASRGQGAPETQYF.